The 16 T cell receptor beta chains presented below share a single source sample, sequenced in a study of T-cell memory formation after mild COVID-19. TCRdb used MiXCR to reprocess the 5' RACE reads, holding one entry per CDR3 protein. The data show 100,000 to 150,000 distinct CDR3 sequences, about 15% seen once. Specimen: PBMCs or a T cell subset sorted from them (not recorded which). These receptors all stem from an adult woman who had mild COVID-19 (a few samples of this study predate the infection). Cell type and time point are not known.

The gene calls are TRBV11-2 and TRBJ1-1; D is ambiguous. Germline CDR1 reads SGHAT; CDR2 reads FQNNGV. The ends were cut back, 3 bases at V and 1 base at J, with 15 bases in the middle. CDR3 length: 16 residues. The CDR3, as DNA: TGTGCCAGCAGCTTTCTGGCGGAGGGCGGGAACACTGAAGCTTTCTTT. Its translation is CASSFLAEGGNTEAFF.

This clonotype was seen a handful of times. The chain uses TRBV28 and TRBJ1-2, with TRBD1 identical over 8 bases. With 4 bases clipped from V and 1 base from J, the junction kept 5 bases outside the gene matches. Per germline, CDR1 MDHEN and CDR2 SYDVKM. The CDR3 covers 15 residues. Written as DNA, the CDR3 is TGTGCCAGCAGTTCTCAACAGGGGGTTAACTATGGCTACACCTTC. Translated, it gives CASSSQQGVNYGYTF.

This chain joins TRBV7-9 and TRBJ2-7, with a possible D match to TRBD2 (5 bases). The length of the CDR3 is 14 residues. The V gene's germline CDR1 is SEHNR and CDR2 FQNEAQ (reference sequence). V shed 5 bases and J shed 4 bases, with 15 bases lying between them. CDR3 amino acids: CASSPGVPEYEQYF. The CDR3 nucleotides read TGTGCCAGCAGCCCCGGGGTACCAGAGTACGAGCAGTACTTC.

The chain carries TRBV7-8 and TRBJ2-1; a weak D match, TRBD1 (5 bases). The CDR3 has 16 amino acids. Deletions cut 4 bases from V and 0 bases from J, with 13 bases between. Germline V gene data show CDR1 as SGHVS and CDR2 as FQNEAQ. Here the CDR3 DNA reads TGTGCCAGCAGCTCACACAGGTTACGCTCCTACAATGAGCAGTTCTTC. This translates into CASSSHRLRSYNEQFF.

This clonotype was detected only a few times. This chain joins TRBV27 and TRBJ2-5; possibly TRBD2 for D (5 bases). The ends were cut back, 3 bases at V and 2 bases at J, with 10 bases in the middle. The germline V gene encodes CDR1 MNHEY and CDR2 SMNVEV (reference sequence). This CDR3 is 14 amino acids long. The CDR3 region is CASSFQSGQETQYF. The CDR3 coding sequence is TGTGCCAGCAGTTTTCAGAGCGGACAAGAGACCCAGTACTTC.

V gene TRBV9 combines with J gene TRBJ2-1, with TRBD2 as a possible D gene (5 bases). Germline CDR1 reads SGDLS; CDR2 reads YYNGEE. V was cut by 0 bases and J by 6 bases, with 10 bases left in between. The CDR3 is 14 residues long. The DNA for the CDR3 is TGTGCCAGCAGCGTAGTTGATAGCGCCAATGAGCAGTTCTTC. Translated: CASSVVDSANEQFF.

The genes are TRBV6-5 and TRBJ2-5, with D hard to call. V was clipped by 6 bases and J by 5 bases, with 7 bases between them. The CDR3 is 11 amino acids. Looked up from germline, CDR1 is MNHEY and CDR2 is SVGAGI. CDR3 DNA sequence: TGTGCCAGCAGACGCGCGGAGACCCAGTACTTC. It is translated as CASRRAETQYF.

This clonotype was seen only a few times. The chain uses TRBV3-1 and TRBJ2-1; 12 bases fit TRBD2. The CDR3 extends over 15 amino acids. Germline V gene data show CDR1 as LGHDT and CDR2 as YNNKEL (reference sequence). V lost 4 bases to trimming and J lost 9 bases; unmatched junction nucleotides: 7. This CDR3 is CASSPQGLAGGEQFF. The CDR3 DNA is TGTGCCAGCAGCCCTCAGGGACTAGCGGGTGGTGAGCAGTTCTTC.

This clonotype has just a few counts. This chain joins TRBV5-5 and TRBJ2-1, with TRBD1 matching 10 bases. J was trimmed by 8 bases and V by 2 bases; bases with no gene match: 7. CDR3 size: 15 residues. Germline V gives CDR1 SGHKS, CDR2 YYEKEE (reference sequence). The CDR3 DNA is TGTGCCAGCAGCTTTAGGACAGGGGGGTGGGATGAGCAGTTCTTC. Protein: CASSFRTGGWDEQFF.

The chain has TRBV18 and TRBJ2-3; D is possibly TRBD2 (5 bases). CDR3 length equals 15 residues. The V end lost 5 bases, the J end lost 4 bases, and 16 bases lay between the germline ends. Germline V gene data show CDR1 as KGHSH and CDR2 as LQKENI. The CDR3 DNA sequence: TGTGCCAGCTCAGCGGGTATGGGAGAAGCAGATACGCAGTATTTT. Amino acid sequence: CASSAGMGEADTQYF.

This clonotype came up a few times. The J gene is TRBJ2-7, the V gene TRBV6-2 or TRBV6-3; 8 nucleotides agree with TRBD1. This CDR3 contains 16 residues. V lost 5 bases to trimming and J lost 0 bases; unmatched junction nucleotides: 9. Germline CDR1 and CDR2: MNHEY and SVGEGT. CDR3 bases: TGTGCCAGCAGTAAACCCGGGACAGGTGTCTCCTACGAGCAGTACTTC. Protein product: CASSKPGTGVSYEQYF.

The table lists this clonotype with a few counts. This chain connects TRBV9 to TRBJ2-1; tentatively, D is TRBD1 or TRBD2 (6 bases each). V was trimmed by 2 bases and J by 9 bases, leaving 18 bases between them. The germline gives CDR1 SGDLS, CDR2 YYNGEE. This CDR3 is 15 amino acids long. The CDR3 spells CASSVGTGGGGEQFF. Written as DNA, the CDR3 is TGTGCCAGCAGCGTTGGAACCGGGGGCGGCGGTGAGCAGTTCTTC.

This clonotype was seen only a few times. This sequence joins TRBV19 and TRBJ1-1; D remains unclear. V was pared by 6 bases and J by 5 bases, with 10 bases between. This CDR3 contains 12 residues. Germline V gene lookup returns CDR1 LNHDA and CDR2 SQIVND (reference sequence). The CDR3 protein is CASSFPRTEAFF. The CDR3 coding sequence is TGTGCCAGTAGCTTTCCGAGGACTGAAGCTTTCTTT. Variable domain in full (rest from reference TRBV19 and TRBJ1-1): DGGITQSPKYLFRKEGQNVTLSCEQNLNHDAMYWYRQDPGQGLRLIYYSQIVNDFQKGDIAEGYSVSREKKESFPLTVTSAQKNPTAFYLCASSFPRTEAFFGQGTRLTVV.

This clonotype was counted between two and nine times. The gene calls are TRBV30 and TRBJ1-5, with 9 bases fitting TRBD1. This CDR3 is built from 15 residues. Germline-derived CDR1 and CDR2 are GTSNPN and SVGIG (reference sequence). Trimming cost V 4 bases and J 6 bases; bases outside gene matches: 10. The CDR3 DNA is TGTGCCTGGACTCATACCGGGACAGGGAGTCAGCCCCAGCATTTT. Residues: CAWTHTGTGSQPQHF.

This rearrangement joins TRBV24-1 to TRBJ2-2, with TRBD2 matching over 8 bases. The CDR3 is 14 amino acids. The V segment lost 7 bases and the J segment 6 bases; nucleotides outside the gene matches: 6. Germline V lookup: CDR1 KGHDR, CDR2 SFDVKD. The chain's CDR3 is CATRGTRNSGELFF. CDR3 DNA sequence: TGTGCCACCAGAGGGACTAGAAATTCCGGGGAGCTGTTTTTT.

The sample holds many counts of this clonotype. The genes are TRBV5-1 and TRBJ2-1; perhaps TRBD2 as D (6 bases). This CDR3 has 14 amino acids. The V end was cut by 1 base, the J end by 6 bases, with 11 bases between. In germline, CDR1 is SGHRS, CDR2 YFSETQ. The CDR3 nucleotides read TGCGCCAGCAGCTTGATTGTTAGCGGCAATGAGCAGTTCTTC. Its translation is CASSLIVSGNEQFF.